The present TCR beta chain was sequenced within a study of identical twins. Findings of the study overall: Invariant MAIT and iNKT cells may have partly biased zero-insertion analyses.

Only a few counts were recorded for this clonotype. What it binds is not known. The germline CDR1 and CDR2 sequences are DFQATT and SNEGSKA (reference sequence). This CDR3 contains 12 residues. V was shortened by 6 bases and J by 2 bases, with 10 bases between the two germline ends. MiXCR, run by TCRdb on the 5' RACE reads, gives a single entry per CDR3 protein. The data show roughly 750,000 distinct CDR3 sequences, about 20% seen once. The sample was also linked to a second study, of T cells expressing NK-cell markers. This second report adds: An anti-gamma-delta TCR antibody restricted sorting to alpha-beta TCR T cells in several experiments.

The chain combines TRBV20-1 with TRBJ1-1, with D maybe TRBD1 (6 bases). The source is a young woman in good health. The source material was PBMCs. The CDR3 DNA sequence: TGCAGTGCCTGGACAGACAACACTGAAGCTTTCTTT. It encodes CSAWTDNTEAFF.